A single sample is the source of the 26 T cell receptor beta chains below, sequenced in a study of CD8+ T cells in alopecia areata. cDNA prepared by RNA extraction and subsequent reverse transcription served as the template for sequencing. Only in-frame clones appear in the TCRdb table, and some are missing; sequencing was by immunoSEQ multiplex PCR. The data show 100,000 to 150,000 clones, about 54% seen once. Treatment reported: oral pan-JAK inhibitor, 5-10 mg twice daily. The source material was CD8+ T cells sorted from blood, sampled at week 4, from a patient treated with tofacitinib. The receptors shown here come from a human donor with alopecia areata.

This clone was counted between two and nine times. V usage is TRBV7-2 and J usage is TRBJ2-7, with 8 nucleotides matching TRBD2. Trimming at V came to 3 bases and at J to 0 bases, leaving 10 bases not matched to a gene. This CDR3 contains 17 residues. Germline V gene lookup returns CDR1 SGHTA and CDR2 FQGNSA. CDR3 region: CASSFPLELADSYEQYF. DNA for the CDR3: TGTGCCAGCAGCTTCCCCCTTGAACTAGCGGACTCCTACGAGCAGTACTTC.

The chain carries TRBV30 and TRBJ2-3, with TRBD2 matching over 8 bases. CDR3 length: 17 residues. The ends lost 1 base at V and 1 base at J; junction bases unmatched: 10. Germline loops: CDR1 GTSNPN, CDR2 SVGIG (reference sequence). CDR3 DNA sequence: TGTGCCTGGAGTGGCCCCCCGGGACTAGTGGGCACAGATACGCAGTATTTT. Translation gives CAWSGPPGLVGTDTQYF.

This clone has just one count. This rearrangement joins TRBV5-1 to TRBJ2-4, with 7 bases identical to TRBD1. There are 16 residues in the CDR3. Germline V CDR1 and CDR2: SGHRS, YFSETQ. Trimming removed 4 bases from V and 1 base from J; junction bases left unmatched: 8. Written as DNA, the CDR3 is TGCGCCAGCAGCCCAAACAGGGGCCAGGCCAAAAACATTCAGTACTTC. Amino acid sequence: CASSPNRGQAKNIQYF.

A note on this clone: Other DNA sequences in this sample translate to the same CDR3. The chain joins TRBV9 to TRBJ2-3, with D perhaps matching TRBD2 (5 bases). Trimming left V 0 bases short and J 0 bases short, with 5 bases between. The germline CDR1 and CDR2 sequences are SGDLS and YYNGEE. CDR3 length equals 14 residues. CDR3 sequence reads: CASSVAGSTDTQYF. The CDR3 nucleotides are TGTGCCAGCAGCGTAGCGGGGAGCACAGATACGCAGTATTTT.

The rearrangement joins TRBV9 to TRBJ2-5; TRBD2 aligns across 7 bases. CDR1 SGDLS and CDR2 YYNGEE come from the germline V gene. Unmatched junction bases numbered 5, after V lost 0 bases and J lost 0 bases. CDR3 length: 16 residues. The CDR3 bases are TGTGCCAGCAGCGTAGGGGAGGGGACGTACCAAGAGACCCAGTACTTC. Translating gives CASSVGEGTYQETQYF.

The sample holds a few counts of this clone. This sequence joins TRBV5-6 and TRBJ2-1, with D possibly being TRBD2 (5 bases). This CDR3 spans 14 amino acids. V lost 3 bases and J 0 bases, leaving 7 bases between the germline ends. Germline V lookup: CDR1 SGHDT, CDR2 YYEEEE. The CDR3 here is CASSSRDSYNEQFF. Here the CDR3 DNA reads TGTGCCAGCAGCTCCCGGGACTCCTACAATGAGCAGTTCTTC.

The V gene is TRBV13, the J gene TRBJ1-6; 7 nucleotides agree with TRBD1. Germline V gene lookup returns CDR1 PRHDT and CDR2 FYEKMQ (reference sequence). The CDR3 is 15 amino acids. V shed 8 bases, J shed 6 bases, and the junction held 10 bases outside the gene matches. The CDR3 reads CASQIRQGANSPLHF. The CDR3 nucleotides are TGTGCCAGCCAAATTAGACAGGGAGCTAATTCACCCCTCCACTTT.

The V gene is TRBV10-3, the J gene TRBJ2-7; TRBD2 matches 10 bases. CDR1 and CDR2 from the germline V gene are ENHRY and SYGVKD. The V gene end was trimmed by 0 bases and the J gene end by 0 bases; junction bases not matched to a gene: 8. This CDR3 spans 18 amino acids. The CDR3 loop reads CAISESNSGGLDSYEQYF. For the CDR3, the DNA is TGTGCCATCAGTGAGTCGAATAGCGGGGGGCTTGACTCCTACGAGCAGTACTTC.

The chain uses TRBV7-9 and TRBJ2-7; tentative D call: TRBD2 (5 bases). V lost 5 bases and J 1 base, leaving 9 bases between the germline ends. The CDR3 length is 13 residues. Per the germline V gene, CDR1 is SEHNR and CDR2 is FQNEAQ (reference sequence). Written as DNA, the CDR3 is TGTGCCAGCAGCCCCGGGGTTTCCTACGAGCAGTACTTC. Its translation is CASSPGVSYEQYF.

The CDR3 coding sequence is TGTGCCTGGAGTGGGACGGCGGCCCGACGAAGCACAGATACGCAGTATTTT. Translated, it gives CAWSGTAARRSTDTQYF. The J gene is TRBJ2-3, the V gene TRBV30; D unclear. Trimming shortened V by 1 base and J by 0 bases, and 17 bases separated the two germline ends. The CDR3 sequence is 17 residues long. CDR1 is GTSNPN and CDR2 is SVGIG in the germline V gene (reference sequence). Supplemented by reference TRBV30 and TRBJ2-3, the full variable domain reads SQTIHQWPATLVQPVGSPLSLECTVEGTSNPNLYWYRQAAGRGLQLLFYSVGIGQISSEVPQNLSASRPQDRQFILSSKKLLLSDSGFYLCAWSGTAARRSTDTQYFGPGTRLTVL.

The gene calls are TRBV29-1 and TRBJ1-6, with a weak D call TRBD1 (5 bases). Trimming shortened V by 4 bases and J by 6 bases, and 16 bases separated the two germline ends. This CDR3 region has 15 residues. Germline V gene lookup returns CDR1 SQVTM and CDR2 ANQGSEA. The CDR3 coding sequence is TGCAGCGTTGCCCCGGCCAAGGGGCCTAATTCACCCCTCCACTTT. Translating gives CSVAPAKGPNSPLHF.

CDR3 residues: CASTTSGGDQETQYF. CDR3 DNA: TGTGCCAGCACGACTAGCGGGGGGGACCAAGAGACCCAGTACTTC. The chain uses TRBV6-5 and TRBJ2-5; TRBD2 aligns across 14 bases. Germline V gene data show CDR1 as MNHEY and CDR2 as SVGAGI. J gave up 0 bases and V 7 bases, and 1 base lay outside the gene matches. CDR3 length: 15 amino acids.

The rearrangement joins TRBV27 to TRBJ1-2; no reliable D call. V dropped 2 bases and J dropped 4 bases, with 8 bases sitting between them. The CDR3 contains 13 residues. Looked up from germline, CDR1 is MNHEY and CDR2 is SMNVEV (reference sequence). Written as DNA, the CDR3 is TGTGCCAGCAGTTTAAATGGGGTCTATGGCTACACCTTC. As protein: CASSLNGVYGYTF.

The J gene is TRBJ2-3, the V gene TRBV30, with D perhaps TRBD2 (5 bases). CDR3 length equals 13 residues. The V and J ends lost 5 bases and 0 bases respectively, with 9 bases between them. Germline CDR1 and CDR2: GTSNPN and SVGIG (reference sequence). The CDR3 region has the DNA TGTGCCTGGGCCGGCGGGAGCACAGATACGCAGTATTTT. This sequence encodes CAWAGGSTDTQYF.

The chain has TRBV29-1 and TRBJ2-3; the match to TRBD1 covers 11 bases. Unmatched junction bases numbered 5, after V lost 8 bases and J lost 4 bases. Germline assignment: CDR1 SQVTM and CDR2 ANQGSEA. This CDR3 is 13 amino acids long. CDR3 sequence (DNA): TGCAGCTCCAGGACAGGGGGCTCAGATACGCAGTATTTT. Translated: CSSRTGGSDTQYF.

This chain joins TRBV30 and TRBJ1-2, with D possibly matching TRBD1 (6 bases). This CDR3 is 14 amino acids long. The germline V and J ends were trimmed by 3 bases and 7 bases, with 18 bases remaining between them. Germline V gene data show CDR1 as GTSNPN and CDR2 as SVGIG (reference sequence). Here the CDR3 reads CAWRGHRESGGYTF. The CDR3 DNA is TGTGCCTGGAGGGGCCACAGGGAGTCGGGTGGCTACACCTTC.

CDR3 sequence reads: CANPGLAGINEQFF. The CDR3, as DNA: TGCGCCAACCCAGGACTAGCGGGGATTAATGAGCAGTTCTTC. The chain carries TRBV23-1 and TRBJ2-1, with TRBD2 matching 12 bases. TRBV23-1 is treated as an ORF (open reading frame) with a function not yet certain. This CDR3 comprises 14 residues. J lost 7 bases, V lost 10 bases, and 8 bases had no gene match.

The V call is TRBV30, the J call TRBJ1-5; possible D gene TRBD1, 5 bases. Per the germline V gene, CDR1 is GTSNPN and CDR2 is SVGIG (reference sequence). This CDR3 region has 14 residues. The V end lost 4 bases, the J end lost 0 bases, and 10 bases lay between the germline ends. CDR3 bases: TGTGCCTGGACGGGGCGGCTTAGCAATCAGCCCCAGCATTTT. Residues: CAWTGRLSNQPQHF.

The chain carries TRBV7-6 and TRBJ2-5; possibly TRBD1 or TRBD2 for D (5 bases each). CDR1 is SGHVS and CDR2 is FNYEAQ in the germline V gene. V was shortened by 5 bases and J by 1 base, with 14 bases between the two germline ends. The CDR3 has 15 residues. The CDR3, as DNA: TGTGCCAGCAGCACAAGGGACGGAGGCCAAGAGACCCAGTACTTC. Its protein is CASSTRDGGQETQYF.

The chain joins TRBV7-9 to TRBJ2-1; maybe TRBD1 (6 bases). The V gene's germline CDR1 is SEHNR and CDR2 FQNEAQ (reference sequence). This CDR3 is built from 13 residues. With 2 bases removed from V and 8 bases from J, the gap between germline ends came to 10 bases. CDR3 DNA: TGTGCCAGCAGCTTATACAGGGAAGATGAGCAGTTCTTC. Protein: CASSLYREDEQFF. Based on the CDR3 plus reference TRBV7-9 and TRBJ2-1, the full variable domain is DTGVSQNPRHKITKRGQNVTFRCDPISEHNRLYWYRQTLGQGPEFLTYFQNEAQLEKSRLLSDRFSAERPKGSFSTLEIQRTEQGDSAMYLCASSLYREDEQFFGPGTRLTVL.

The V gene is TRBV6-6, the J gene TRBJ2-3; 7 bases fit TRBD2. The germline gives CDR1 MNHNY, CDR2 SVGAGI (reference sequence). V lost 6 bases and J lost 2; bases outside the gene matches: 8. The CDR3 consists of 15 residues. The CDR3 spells CASRAGLDHTDTQYF. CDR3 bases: TGTGCCAGCAGAGCTGGACTAGACCACACAGATACGCAGTATTTT.

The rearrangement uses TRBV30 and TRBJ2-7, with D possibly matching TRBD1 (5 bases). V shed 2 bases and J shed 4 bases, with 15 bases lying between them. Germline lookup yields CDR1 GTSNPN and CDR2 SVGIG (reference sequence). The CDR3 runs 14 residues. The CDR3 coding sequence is TGTGCCTGGAGTTACTTGGGGCTAGAGTACGAGCAGTACTTC. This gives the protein CAWSYLGLEYEQYF. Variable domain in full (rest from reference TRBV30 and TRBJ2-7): SQTIHQWPATLVQPVGSPLSLECTVEGTSNPNLYWYRQAAGRGLQLLFYSVGIGQISSEVPQNLSASRPQDRQFILSSKKLLLSDSGFYLCAWSYLGLEYEQYFGPGTRLTVT.

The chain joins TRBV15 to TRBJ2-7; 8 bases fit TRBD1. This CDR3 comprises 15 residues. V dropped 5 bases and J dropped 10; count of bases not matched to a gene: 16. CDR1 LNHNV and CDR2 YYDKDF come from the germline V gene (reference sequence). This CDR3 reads CATSGTDRGDLDQYF. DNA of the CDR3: TGTGCCACCAGCGGAACAGACAGGGGCGATTTAGATCAGTACTTC.

CDR3: CASSSHSQGGYTF. For the CDR3, the DNA is TGTGCCAGCAGCTCACATTCACAGGGAGGCTACACCTTC. This chain connects TRBV13 to TRBJ1-2, with a tentative D call TRBD1 (6 bases). Trimming removed 4 bases from V and 8 bases from J, with 14 bases in between. The CDR3 has 13 amino acids. Germline CDR1 and CDR2: PRHDT and FYEKMQ (reference sequence).

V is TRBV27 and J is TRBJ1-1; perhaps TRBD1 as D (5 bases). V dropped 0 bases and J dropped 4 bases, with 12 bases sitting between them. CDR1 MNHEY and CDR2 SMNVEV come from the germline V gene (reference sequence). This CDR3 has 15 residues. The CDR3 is CASSLSGGVRTEAFF. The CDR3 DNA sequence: TGTGCCAGCAGTTTATCCGGAGGGGTGCGCACTGAAGCTTTCTTT.

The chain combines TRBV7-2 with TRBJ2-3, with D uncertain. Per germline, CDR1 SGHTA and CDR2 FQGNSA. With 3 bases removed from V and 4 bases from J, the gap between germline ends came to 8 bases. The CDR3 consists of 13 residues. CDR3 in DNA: TGTGCCAGCAGCTTCGAGATCCCAGATACGCAGTATTTT. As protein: CASSFEIPDTQYF. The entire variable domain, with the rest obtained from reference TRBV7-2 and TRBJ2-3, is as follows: GAGVSQSPSNKVTEKGKDVELRCDPISGHTALYWYRQSLGQGLEFLIYFQGNSAPDKSGLPSDRFSAERTGGSVSTLTIQRTQQEDSAVYLCASSFEIPDTQYFGPGTRLTVL.